The clone carrying this TCR beta chain has more than one count but fewer than ten. The data stem from a study of blood T cell repertoires in COVID-19. As originally analysed: Quantification of nucleated cells was approximated via reference gene primer amplification. Profiling relied on immunoSEQ multiplex PCR, and the TCRdb table lists in-frame clones only, not all of them. For V, J and clone size, that table is used; D and trimming come from the DNA. Of around 160,000 clones in the sample, 65% to 85% were seen once. CDR1 SNHLY and CDR2 FYNNEI come from the germline V gene. V shed 3 bases, J shed 6 bases, and the junction held 8 bases outside the gene matches. This CDR3 has 15 residues.

The TCR was taken from a woman aged 55 to 70 who had recovered from COVID-19. The chain combines TRBV2 with TRBJ2-4; TRBD1 matches 7 bases. Sequenced material: PBMCs or T cells enriched from blood (not recorded which). The CDR3 spells CASSEAGQAGNIQYF. CDR3 bases: TGTGCCAGCAGTGAGGCCGGACAGGCGGGAAACATTCAGTACTTC.